The clone carrying this T cell receptor beta chain was counted between two and nine times. This entry comes from a study of blood T cell repertoires in COVID-19. The assay was immunoSEQ multiplex PCR, and TCRdb's table has in-frame clones only and misses some. This sample has about 370,000 clones, with approximately 90% found just once. The participants were between 18 and 89 years old and came from 24 US areas. Cohort 3 donors were reported recovered after two negative PCRs, clearance, or symptom resolution. J lost 1 base, V lost 6 bases, and 11 bases had no gene match. The CDR3 consists of 16 residues. CDR1 and CDR2 from the germline V gene are SEHNR and FQNEAQ (reference sequence).

The origin of this receptor is a man between 18 and 29 years old who had recovered from COVID-19. Sequenced sample: PBMCs or T cells enriched from blood (not recorded which). J is TRBJ1-1 and V is TRBV7-9, with 7 bases that match TRBD1. The DNA of the CDR3 is TGTGCCAGCAGGTATAAGTGGGACAGAGAGAACACTGAAGCTTTCTTT. Its protein is CASRYKWDRENTEAFF.